Shown below are 11 T cell receptor beta chains from a single sample sequenced in a study of cytomegalovirus exposure and HLA in healthy donors. The PCR had 60 Vbeta and 13 Jbeta primers. Sequencing was performed with immunoSEQ multiplex PCR; in TCRdb, only in-frame clones are kept and a portion is missing. This sample has 250,000 to 350,000 clones, with about nine tenths found just once. The sample taken for sequencing was PBMCs. All receptors derive from a man between 40 and 49 years old in good health and CMV-seropositive.

This chain connects TRBV11-3 to TRBJ2-1, with 8 bases matching TRBD2. This CDR3 spans 15 amino acids. Germline CDR1 SGHNT, CDR2 YENEEA. V dropped 5 bases and J dropped 5; count of bases not matched to a gene: 8. CDR3 in amino acids: CASSTRLAGDNEQFF. The CDR3 nucleotides read TGTGCCAGCAGCACCAGGCTAGCGGGTGACAATGAGCAGTTCTTC.

A note on this clone: Other DNA sequences in the same sample also yield this CDR3. V gene TRBV10-3 combines with J gene TRBJ2-5; TRBD2 might be the D (5 bases). Trimming pared 0 bases from V and 1 base from J, leaving 6 bases between. Germline assignment: CDR1 ENHRY and CDR2 SYGVKD. The CDR3 loop spans 14 amino acids. CDR3 nucleotides: TGTGCCATCAGTGAGTCTGGAGGCCAAGAGACCCAGTACTTC. This translates into CAISESGGQETQYF.

The V call is TRBV7-6, the J call TRBJ2-5; 8 nucleotides match TRBD1. The DNA end lines up better with TRBJ2-7; the J call may be wrong. CDR1 and CDR2 (germline): SGHVS, FNYEAQ. This CDR3 spans 14 amino acids. CDR3 sequence reads: CASSSGRGLDEQYF. CDR3 nucleotide sequence: TGTGCCAGCAGCTCGGGCAGGGGGCTCGACGAGCAGTACTTC.

The chain employs TRBV5-1 and TRBJ1-2, with D unresolved. From germline, CDR1 is SGHRS and CDR2 YFSETQ. This CDR3 contains 11 residues. Between the trimmed V and J ends, which lost 3 bases and 5 bases, there was a span of 5 bases. CDR3 nucleotides: TGCGCCAGCAGCTCCTTATATGGCTACACCTTC. Protein sequence: CASSSLYGYTF.

This chain links TRBV5-6 with TRBJ1-1, with no clear D. From germline, CDR1 is SGHDT and CDR2 YYEEEE. This CDR3 comprises 14 residues. The germline V and J ends were trimmed by 4 bases and 3 bases, with 13 bases remaining between them. The CDR3: CASSPEVGDTEAFF. The DNA of the CDR3 is TGTGCCAGCAGCCCCGAGGTCGGGGACACTGAAGCTTTCTTT.

A note on this clone: Other DNA sequences in this sample translate to the same CDR3. This rearrangement joins TRBV5-6 to TRBJ2-7; the match to TRBD2 covers 7 bases. The J segment lost 3 bases and the V segment lost 0 bases, leaving 0 bases of the junction unmatched. Germline V gene data show CDR1 as SGHDT and CDR2 as YYEEEE. The CDR3 spans 13 residues. CDR3 protein: CASSLGGGYEQYF. The DNA of the CDR3 is TGTGCCAGCAGCTTGGGGGGGGGCTACGAGCAGTACTTC.

The rearrangement links TRBV18 to TRBJ2-3; 10 bases are shared with TRBD1. V lost 6 bases and J lost 3; bases outside the gene matches: 12. CDR1 KGHSH and CDR2 LQKENI come from the germline V gene. The CDR3 runs 17 residues. In nucleotides, the CDR3 is TGTGCCAGCTCCCTATACGAGACAGGGGGCCGGACAGATACGCAGTATTTT. Its protein is CASSLYETGGRTDTQYF.

The rearrangement uses TRBV12-5 and TRBJ2-5; TRBD1 might be the D (5 bases). Germline CDR1 and CDR2: LGHNT and FRNRAP. The CDR3 covers 15 residues. V dropped 2 bases and J dropped 2 bases, with 12 bases sitting between them. As DNA, the CDR3 is TGTGCTAGTGGTTTGAACCCAGGGCAACAAGAGACCCAGTACTTC. Amino acid sequence: CASGLNPGQQETQYF.

CDR3 coding DNA: TGCGCCAGCAGCCAAGACGGTAGCGGGAGGGCAGATACGCAGTATTTT. Translated, it gives CASSQDGSGRADTQYF. This chain connects TRBV4-3 to TRBJ2-3, with TRBD2 matching 11 bases. The V segment lost 0 bases and the J segment 4 bases; nucleotides outside the gene matches: 3. The CDR3 loop spans 16 amino acids. The V gene's germline CDR1 is LGHNA and CDR2 YSLEER.

The V and J genes are TRBV15 and TRBJ2-5; TRBD2 might be the D (6 bases). V lost 0 bases and J 4 bases, leaving 21 bases between the germline ends. This CDR3 has 18 residues. CDR1 is LNHNV and CDR2 is YYDKDF in the germline V gene (reference sequence). CDR3 DNA sequence: TGTGCCACCAGCAGAGATCTCGGGACTGAGCCCTGGCTAGAGACCCAGTACTTC. It codes for CATSRDLGTEPWLETQYF.

V and J are TRBV2 and TRBJ2-4, with a weak D call TRBD2 (6 bases). The germline V gene has CDR1 SNHLY and CDR2 FYNNEI. The CDR3 is made up of 17 amino acids. Trimming shortened V by 2 bases and J by 0 bases, and 14 bases separated the two germline ends. The CDR3 region has the DNA TGTGCCAGCAGTGAACAAGGAGGGCGTCTAGCCAAAAACATTCAGTACTTC. Its translation: CASSEQGGRLAKNIQYF.